What follows are 7 T cell receptor beta chains derived from one specimen sequenced in a study of blood T cell repertoires in COVID-19. The assay was immunoSEQ multiplex PCR, and TCRdb's table has in-frame clones only and misses some. The profile shows around 140,000 clones, about nine tenths of them singletons. Source material: peripheral blood. Receptor source: a man aged 50-59 years with active COVID-19.

The chain links TRBV5-6 to TRBJ2-3; TRBD1 matches at 9 bases. The V gene's germline CDR1 is SGHDT and CDR2 YYEEEE. V shed 1 base, J shed 1 base, and the junction held 4 bases outside the gene matches. The CDR3 length is 16 residues. CDR3 nucleotides: TGTGCCAGCAGCTTGTTGGGGGACAGGGGCACAGATACGCAGTATTTT. Protein: CASSLLGDRGTDTQYF.

The rearrangement links TRBV5-6 to TRBJ1-2; D remains ambiguous. V dropped 1 base and J dropped 1 base, with 14 bases sitting between them. Germline V gives CDR1 SGHDT, CDR2 YYEEEE. The CDR3 covers 16 residues. The CDR3 loop reads CASSLLGGGSNYGYTF. The CDR3 nucleotides are TGTGCCAGCAGCTTGTTGGGTGGCGGTAGTAACTATGGCTACACCTTC.

In its sample, this clone was seen once. The CDR3 sequence: CASSLRGGRNQPQHF. Here the CDR3 DNA reads TGTGCCAGCAGTCTACGGGGGGGGCGGAATCAGCCCCAGCATTTT. The rearrangement links TRBV27 to TRBJ1-5; maybe TRBD1 (6 bases). CDR3 length: 15 residues. Looked up from germline, CDR1 is MNHEY and CDR2 is SMNVEV (reference sequence). V dropped 5 bases and J dropped 4 bases, with 15 bases sitting between them.

The rearrangement joins TRBV29-1 to TRBJ1-2, with D possibly TRBD1 on 6 matching bases. The CDR3 extends over 13 amino acids. Per germline, CDR1 SQVTM and CDR2 ANQGSEA. V dropped 4 bases and J dropped 2 bases, with 11 bases sitting between them. CDR3 loop: CSVVHGGNYGYTF. The CDR3 coding sequence is TGCAGCGTTGTGCATGGGGGCAACTATGGCTACACCTTC. Full variable domain (outside the CDR3, taken from reference TRBV29-1 and TRBJ1-2): SAVISQKPSRDICQRGTSLTIQCQVDSQVTMMFWYRQQPGQSLTLIATANQGSEATYESGFVIDKFPISRPNLTFSTLTVSNMSPEDSSIYLCSVVHGGNYGYTFGSGTRLTVV.

The chain carries TRBV5-1 and TRBJ2-7, with a possible D match to TRBD1 (5 bases). The germline V gene encodes CDR1 SGHRS and CDR2 YFSETQ. The V gene lost 3 bases and the J gene lost 5 bases, with 9 bases spanning the gap. This CDR3 spans 12 amino acids. The CDR3 sequence: CASSYSRDEQYF. The CDR3 coding sequence is TGCGCCAGCAGCTACAGCAGGGACGAGCAGTACTTC. The whole variable domain, remainder taken from reference TRBV5-1 and TRBJ2-7, is KAGVTQTPRYLIKTRGQQVTLSCSPISGHRSVSWYQQTPGQGLQFLFEYFSETQRNKGNFPGRFSGRQFSNSRSEMNVSTLELGDSALYLCASSYSRDEQYFGPGTRLTVT.

V gene TRBV11-1 combines with J gene TRBJ2-7, with 8 bases that match TRBD1. V was clipped by 7 bases and J by 2 bases; unmatched bases: 7. Germline assignment: CDR1 SGHAT and CDR2 FQDESV (reference sequence). There are 14 residues in the CDR3. The CDR3 DNA reads as TGTGCCAGCACTCCGACAGGGGTGACCTACGAGCAGTACTTC. Translating gives CASTPTGVTYEQYF.

The chain is built from TRBV3-1 (or the pseudogene TRBV3-2) and TRBJ1-2; D is unclear. V was cut by 3 bases and J by 4 bases, with 12 bases left in between. In germline, CDR1 is LGHDT, CDR2 YNNKEL (reference sequence). The CDR3 contains 14 residues. DNA for the CDR3: TGTGCCAGCAGCCATTGGACTCTAGGCTATGGCTACACCTTC. Translating gives CASSHWTLGYGYTF.